This T cell receptor (beta chain) was observed in a study of cytomegalovirus exposure and HLA in healthy donors. General study findings and limits: Presence/absence analyses assumed roughly uniform sequencing depth across donors, which may not hold. The classifier, whose performance was assessed in both the original and validation cohorts, reportedly diagnosed cytomegalovirus status with high specificity and sensitivity. In a later analysis, HLA-associated TCR beta chains were more clonally expanded than equally common others. It was likely that a cluster of highly shared sequence variants was a sequencing artifact.

The CDR3 is made up of 14 amino acids. V lost 7 bases and J lost 1; bases outside the gene matches: 6. CDR1 SGHDT and CDR2 YYEEEE come from the germline V gene. The primer mix had 60 Vbeta and 13 Jbeta primers. Assay used: immunoSEQ multiplex PCR; TCRdb lists only in-frame clones, some missing. The sample carries 90,000 to 150,000 clones, around 79% recorded once. Note on this clone: Its antigen is not known.

This receptor was obtained from a woman between 25 and 40 years old in good health and CMV-seropositive. V and J are TRBV5-6 and TRBJ2-7, with 9 bases that match TRBD1. The sample consisted of PBMCs. CDR3 region: CASRRQGESYEQYF. DNA of the CDR3: TGTGCCAGCCGACGACAGGGGGAGTCCTACGAGCAGTACTTC.